A single sample is the source of the 12 T cell receptor beta chains below, sequenced in a study of blood T cell repertoires in COVID-19. Sequencing used immunoSEQ multiplex PCR; TCRdb keeps in-frame clones, though not all of them. Counted here are a few hundred thousand clones, roughly 89% occurring once; the ten biggest clones make up approximately 6.6%. The specimen sequenced was PBMCs or T cells enriched from blood (not recorded which). Receptors originate from a woman in her thirties or forties who had recovered from COVID-19.

The CDR3 sequence: CASSLSGQGADTQYF. The CDR3 DNA reads as TGTGCCAGCAGTTTGTCGGGACAGGGCGCAGATACGCAGTATTTT. V gene TRBV28 combines with J gene TRBJ2-3; 9 nucleotides align to TRBD1. CDR1 and CDR2 (germline): MDHEN, SYDVKM. Trimming took 3 bases from V and 4 from J; bases not matched to a gene: 5. This CDR3 is 15 amino acids long.

The chain employs TRBV5-1 and TRBJ2-7; the match to TRBD2 covers 7 bases. Germline V gene lookup returns CDR1 SGHRS and CDR2 YFSETQ. CDR3 size: 14 residues. The V gene end was trimmed by 4 bases and the J gene end by 3 bases; junction bases not matched to a gene: 7. CDR3 residues: CASSLGTTLYEQYF. CDR3 bases: TGCGCCAGCAGCCTGGGGACTACCCTCTACGAGCAGTACTTC.

The gene calls are TRBV28 and TRBJ1-1, with a tentative D call TRBD1 (5 bases). V was shortened by 2 bases and J by 6 bases, with 13 bases between the two germline ends. CDR3 size: 14 residues. The germline V gene encodes CDR1 MDHEN and CDR2 SYDVKM. CDR3 protein: CASSLAGYVAEAFF. CDR3 DNA sequence: TGTGCCAGCAGTTTAGCAGGGTATGTGGCTGAAGCTTTCTTT.

The chain has TRBV18 and TRBJ1-1, with D maybe TRBD1 (6 bases). CDR3 length: 14 amino acids. Germline-derived CDR1 and CDR2 are KGHSH and LQKENI. V was shortened by 3 bases and J by 6 bases, with 14 bases between the two germline ends. The DNA for the CDR3 is TGTGCCAGCTCACCCAGGCAGGGGTTGGCTGAAGCTTTCTTT. This sequence encodes CASSPRQGLAEAFF.

The J gene is TRBJ1-1, the V gene TRBV5-4; 8 nucleotides agree with TRBD1. Germline lookup yields CDR1 SGHNT and CDR2 YYREEE (reference sequence). There are 15 residues in the CDR3. Trimming removed 4 bases from V and 0 bases from J; junction bases left unmatched: 5. CDR3 residues: CASSPRGPMNTEAFF. DNA for the CDR3: TGTGCCAGCAGCCCCAGGGGGCCAATGAACACTGAAGCTTTCTTT.

This clone was observed once. V gene TRBV6-5 combines with J gene TRBJ2-5; perhaps TRBD1 as D (5 bases). This CDR3 comprises 14 residues. The germline V gene has CDR1 MNHEY and CDR2 SVGAGI. The V gene lost 2 bases and the J gene lost 2 bases, with 9 bases spanning the gap. CDR3 sequence: CASSYGRGQETQYF. CDR3 nucleotides: TGTGCCAGCAGTTACGGAAGGGGTCAAGAGACCCAGTACTTC.

This sequence joins TRBV7-8 and TRBJ1-2; a weak D match, TRBD1 (6 bases). Germline assignment: CDR1 SGHVS and CDR2 FQNEAQ. The germline V and J ends were trimmed by 3 bases and 3 bases, with 17 bases remaining between them. The CDR3 is made up of 16 amino acids. The CDR3 sequence: CASSLDRDLEDYGYTF. The CDR3 DNA sequence: TGTGCCAGCAGCTTGGACAGAGACCTCGAGGACTATGGCTACACCTTC.

This chain connects TRBV10-2 to TRBJ2-7; D is unclear. The CDR3 has 15 amino acids. The germline V and J ends were trimmed by 5 bases and 4 bases, with 18 bases remaining between them. The germline gives CDR1 WSHSY, CDR2 SAAADI. In DNA, the CDR3 is TGCGCCAGCAGTCCTTTGTTGGGCCAGAATTACGAGCAGTACTTC. It yields the protein CASSPLLGQNYEQYF.

V gene TRBV14 combines with J gene TRBJ2-5, with D perhaps matching TRBD2 (6 bases). Trimming stripped 6 bases from V and 5 bases from J, with 19 bases between. Germline CDR1 is SGHDN and CDR2 is FVKESK. CDR3 length equals 15 residues. The CDR3 nucleotides read TGTGCCAGCAGACTAGGAGGGTCAGCGCAGGAGACCCAGTACTTC. Protein sequence: CASRLGGSAQETQYF.

This rearrangement joins TRBV15 to TRBJ2-5; maybe TRBD2 (5 bases). V was trimmed by 0 bases and J by 5 bases, leaving 19 bases between them. In germline, CDR1 is LNHNV, CDR2 YYDKDF (reference sequence). The CDR3 spans 17 residues. The CDR3 DNA reads as TGTGCCACCAGCAGAGATAAGGGAAGAGGGATTGGGGAGACCCAGTACTTC. It yields the protein CATSRDKGRGIGETQYF.

The chain recombines TRBV5-6 with TRBJ1-1, with TRBD1 matching 7 bases. The V segment lost 1 base and the J segment 5 bases; nucleotides outside the gene matches: 8. The CDR3 contains 15 residues. Per germline, CDR1 SGHDT and CDR2 YYEEEE. CDR3 sequence reads: CASSLRGRGVTEAFF. CDR3 coding DNA: TGTGCCAGCAGCTTGCGAGGCAGGGGGGTTACTGAAGCTTTCTTT.

The rearrangement joins TRBV19 to TRBJ2-1, with 7 bases matching TRBD2. The CDR3 spans 16 residues. After removal of 4 bases from V and 0 bases from J, the junction contained 6 bases not matched to a gene. Germline values: CDR1 LNHDA, CDR2 SQIVND (reference sequence). In DNA form, the CDR3 reads TGTGCCAGTAGTAATAGCGGGCCCAGCTCCTACAATGAGCAGTTCTTC. This translates into CASSNSGPSSYNEQFF. Full variable domain (rest looked up from reference TRBV19 and TRBJ2-1): DGGITQSPKYLFRKEGQNVTLSCEQNLNHDAMYWYRQDPGQGLRLIYYSQIVNDFQKGDIAEGYSVSREKKESFPLTVTSAQKNPTAFYLCASSNSGPSSYNEQFFGPGTRLTVL.